This T cell receptor (beta chain) was retrieved from a study of cytomegalovirus exposure and HLA in healthy donors. Overall study results and limits: About 87% or about 30% of the time was how often most TCR beta V segments were productive, according to an earlier analysis. Later analysis reportedly placed an Asian-associated ancestry cluster below the roughly 700-donor mean in N-insertions.

This clone was found once. Antigen specificity is unknown. The PCR contained 60 Vbeta and 13 Jbeta primers. The table came from immunoSEQ multiplex PCR; TCRdb's copy has only in-frame clones and leaves some out. The sample consists of 200,000 or so clones, almost 85% of them appearing once. The TCR comes from a boy aged 5-17 years in good health and CMV-seronegative. Sample: PBMCs.

CDR3 sequence (DNA): TGTGCCAGCAGGTTCGCTAGCGGGCCGCACGAGCAGTACTTC. It encodes CASRFASGPHEQYF. The rearrangement joins TRBV2 to TRBJ2-7; 8 bases align to TRBD2. The CDR3 contains 14 residues. J gave up 5 bases and V 6 bases, and 9 bases lay outside the gene matches. Germline-derived CDR1 and CDR2 are SNHLY and FYNNEI. Based on the CDR3 plus reference TRBV2 and TRBJ2-7, the full variable domain is EPEVTQTPSHQVTQMGQEVILRCVPISNHLYFYWYRQILGQKVEFLVSFYNNEISEKSEIFDDQFSVERPDGSNFTLKIRSTKLEDSAMYFCASRFASGPHEQYFGPGTRLTVT.